The 21 T cell receptor beta chains below all came from one sample that was sequenced in a study of blood T cells in healthy people across ages. A second about 7 to 12 cycle PCR used barcoded and J-beta primers. TCRdb used MiXCR to reprocess the 5' RACE reads, holding one entry per CDR3 protein. The sample consists of almost 1 million distinct CDR3 sequences, just over 50% of them appearing once. Material: blood. The receptors originated from a woman aged 60 to 75 in good health.

The chain has TRBV5-6 and TRBJ2-4; D is perhaps TRBD1 (5 bases). Per germline, CDR1 SGHDT and CDR2 YYEEEE. V lost 1 base and J lost 0, with 11 bases in between. The CDR3 contains 16 residues. The CDR3 spells CASSLIRDLAKNIQYF. The DNA of the CDR3 is TGTGCCAGCAGCTTGATCAGGGATTTAGCCAAAAACATTCAGTACTTC.

The CDR3 is CASKRTGSSYEQYF. CDR3 nucleotide sequence: TGTGCCAGCAAGCGGACGGGGAGCTCCTACGAGCAGTACTTC. The chain employs TRBV6-1 and TRBJ2-7; D might be TRBD2 (5 bases). Trimming took off 7 bases at V and 0 bases at J, with 13 bases between the two ends. The CDR3 runs to 14 residues. CDR1 and CDR2 (germline): MNHNS, SASEGT.

This clonotype turned up a few times. The rearrangement links TRBV11-1 to TRBJ1-1; D is perhaps TRBD1 (5 bases). The CDR3 has 15 residues. Deletions cut 4 bases from V and 10 bases from J, with 22 bases between. Germline values: CDR1 SGHAT, CDR2 FQDESV (reference sequence). The CDR3 loop reads CASSSTRVDPARAFF. CDR3 sequence (DNA): TGTGCCAGCAGCTCCACCAGGGTCGACCCCGCGAGAGCTTTCTTT. The complete variable domain, with remaining parts taken from reference TRBV11-1 and TRBJ1-1, reads EAEVAQSPRYKITEKSQAVAFWCDPISGHATLYWYRQILGQGPELLVQFQDESVVDDSQLPKDRFSAERLKGVDSTLKIQPAELGDSAMYLCASSSTRVDPARAFFGQGTRLTVV.

This chain joins TRBV18 and TRBJ2-1, with a tentative D call TRBD1 (5 bases). Trimming removed 5 bases from V and 6 bases from J, with 23 bases in between. Per the germline V gene, CDR1 is KGHSH and CDR2 is LQKENI. The CDR3 runs to 17 residues. The CDR3, as DNA: TGTGCCAGCTCATCGGCGACCGCCAGGGTATCTGTCAATGAGCAGTTCTTC. Encoded protein: CASSSATARVSVNEQFF.

The V call is TRBV7-8, the J call TRBJ1-6, with 7 bases that match TRBD1. Germline V lookup: CDR1 SGHVS, CDR2 FQNEAQ. V lost 5 bases and J lost 3; bases outside the gene matches: 10. The length of the CDR3 is 17 residues. CDR3 bases: TGTGCCAGCAGCCCCACGGACAGGACGCTCTATAATTCACCCCTCCACTTT. This sequence encodes CASSPTDRTLYNSPLHF.

Only a few counts were recorded for this clonotype. Given a much more abundant clone one base away, this may be a read error. This chain joins TRBV24-1 and TRBJ2-1, with a tentative D call TRBD1 (6 bases). This CDR3 has 18 amino acids. Germline V gene sequence: CDR1 KGHDR, CDR2 SFDVKD. V lost 7 bases and J 0 bases, leaving 21 bases between the germline ends. The CDR3 DNA reads as TGTGCCACCAGCAAGGGGGTTGGAGTCACACCCTCCTACAATGAGCAGTTCTTC. It is translated as CATSKGVGVTPSYNEQFF.

This chain joins TRBV29-1 and TRBJ1-3; 9 bases fit TRBD1. Per the germline V gene, CDR1 is SQVTM and CDR2 is ANQGSEA. The V segment lost 5 bases and the J segment 4 bases; nucleotides outside the gene matches: 6. The CDR3 is 14 residues long. The CDR3 region is CSVSTGGAGNTIYF. The CDR3 DNA reads TGCAGCGTTAGTACAGGGGGCGCCGGAAACACCATATATTTT.

The V call is TRBV4-1, the J call TRBJ2-3, with D maybe TRBD2 (5 bases). Trimming took off 1 base at V and 2 bases at J, with 10 bases between the two ends. The CDR3 sequence is 15 residues long. Looked up from germline, CDR1 is MGHRA and CDR2 is YSYEKL. The CDR3, as DNA: TGCGCCAGCAGCCAAGTTATAGCGCCCACAGATACGCAGTATTTT. Protein: CASSQVIAPTDTQYF.

This chain uses TRBV21-1 with TRBJ1-4; the table's D gene call, TRBD1, was not cross checked with the DNA. TRBV21-1 is a pseudogene locus. CDR3 length equals 19 residues. The CDR3 loop is CASSQRQGSRQYLNEKLFF. As DNA, the CDR3 is TGTGCCAGCAGCCAACGACAGGGCTCAAGACAGTACCTTAATGAAAAACTGTTTTTT.

The rearrangement uses TRBV7-2 and TRBJ2-7; perhaps TRBD2 as D (5 bases). This CDR3 contains 11 residues. V was shortened by 3 bases and J by 10 bases, with 10 bases between the two germline ends. Germline V CDR1 and CDR2: SGHTA, FQGNSA. CDR3 bases: TGTGCCAGCAGCTTGAGGGATGCCCAGTACTTC. It specifies CASSLRDAQYF.

The V and J genes are TRBV7-6 and TRBJ1-4; D ambiguous. V was clipped by 5 bases and J by 1 base, with 23 bases between them. This CDR3 region has 19 residues. CDR1 and CDR2 (germline): SGHVS, FNYEAQ. The CDR3 coding sequence is TGTGCCAGCAGCCCCCGAAAGTCGGCGATTCGGGAAACTAATGAAAAACTGTTTTTT. It codes for CASSPRKSAIRETNEKLFF.

This clonotype was seen a few times. The genes are TRBV18 and TRBJ2-4, with TRBD1 identical over 8 bases. The end of the DNA aligns better with TRBJ2-7, so the J call may be wrong. This CDR3 is 14 amino acids long. In germline, CDR1 is KGHSH, CDR2 LQKENI. Here the CDR3 DNA reads TGTGCCAGCTCACCGGCGACAGGGGCCTACGAGCAGTACTTC. Protein: CASSPATGAYEQYF.

This clonotype was observed a single time. The chain carries TRBV25-1 and TRBJ2-3; 12 bases map to TRBD2. Germline V gene sequence: CDR1 MGHDK, CDR2 SYGVNS. V dropped 2 bases and J dropped 5; count of bases not matched to a gene: 11. CDR3 length equals 18 residues. The CDR3 is CASSEIGLAGSRRDTQYF. Here the CDR3 DNA reads TGTGCCAGCAGTGAAATTGGACTAGCGGGATCTAGACGAGATACGCAGTATTTT.

V and J are TRBV5-1 and TRBJ2-1, with a possible D match to TRBD1 (5 bases). The CDR3 is 13 residues long. Per the germline V gene, CDR1 is SGHRS and CDR2 is YFSETQ. V lost 4 bases and J 5 bases, leaving 10 bases between the germline ends. CDR3 nucleotides: TGCGCCAGCAGCGGGGCCGCGGACAATGAGCAGTTCTTC. It is translated as CASSGAADNEQFF.

This clonotype turned up a few times. V is TRBV4-3 and J is TRBJ2-5; D is unclear. Germline V lookup: CDR1 LGHNA, CDR2 YSLEER. V was cut by 0 bases and J by 2 bases, with 7 bases left in between. This CDR3 has 14 amino acids. This CDR3 is CASSQEYRQETQYF. In DNA, the CDR3 is TGCGCCAGCAGCCAAGAATACAGACAAGAGACCCAGTACTTC.

This chain uses TRBV4-1 with TRBJ1-5; no clear D. From germline, CDR1 is MGHRA and CDR2 YSYEKL. Trimming shortened V by 1 base and J by 4 bases, and 11 bases separated the two germline ends. CDR3 length: 15 residues. The CDR3 region is CASSQGPVVNQPQHF. The CDR3 DNA reads TGCGCCAGCAGCCAAGGGCCTGTTGTGAATCAGCCCCAGCATTTT.

In its sample, this clonotype was seen a few times. The chain has TRBV7-9 and TRBJ2-5, with D uncertain. The CDR3 has 13 residues. Trimming pared 5 bases from V and 5 bases from J, leaving 12 bases between. Germline CDR1 and CDR2: SEHNR and FQNEAQ (reference sequence). CDR3 nucleotides: TGTGCCAGCAGCCGGACGGAGCCTGAGACCCAGTACTTC. As protein: CASSRTEPETQYF.

The chain couples TRBV20-1 to TRBJ2-7; D not resolved. CDR1 and CDR2 (germline): DFQATT, SNEGSKA (reference sequence). The CDR3 contains 13 residues. Trimming cost V 6 bases and J 2 bases, with 14 bases left between them. This CDR3 reads CSAFKQQPYEQYF. CDR3 coding DNA: TGCAGTGCCTTCAAACAACAGCCCTACGAGCAGTACTTC.

The DNA of the CDR3 is TGTGCCAGCAGCCCGTACCGAGGGCGCGAAGTTAATGGCTACACCTTC. The encoded protein is CASSPYRGREVNGYTF. The chain employs TRBV7-3 and TRBJ1-2; D unclear. The germline CDR1 and CDR2 sequences are SGHTA and FQGTGA. The CDR3 spans 16 residues. V lost 5 bases to trimming and J lost 6 bases, with 22 bases between them.

CDR3 coding DNA: TGTGCCAGTGGCTCCTCCTCCGGGACAGGGATCTACGAGCAGTACTTC. This codes for CASGSSSGTGIYEQYF. The gene calls are TRBV6-5 and TRBJ2-7; 9 nucleotides align to TRBD1. Germline-derived CDR1 and CDR2 are MNHEY and SVGAGI. The CDR3 is 16 residues long. V shed 9 bases, J shed 3 bases, and the junction held 15 bases outside the gene matches.

J is TRBJ2-3 and V is TRBV29-1; D possibly corresponds to TRBD1 (5 bases). The germline V and J ends were trimmed by 4 bases and 6 bases, with 14 bases remaining between them. Germline-derived CDR1 and CDR2 are SQVTM and ANQGSEA. The CDR3 has 13 residues. Here the CDR3 DNA reads TGCAGCGTTGGACAGAGCAAGGGTGATACGCAGTATTTT. Its protein product is CSVGQSKGDTQYF.